The source of this T cell receptor (beta chain) is a study of STAT3 mutations in large granular lymphocyte leukemia. For the study at large: Among longitudinally sequenced T-LGLL patients, roughly half had canonical activating STAT3 mutations detected.

Clones were read by immunoSEQ multiplex PCR, and TCRdb kept only the in-frame ones, dropping some. This sample yields 10,000 to 15,000 clones, of which roughly nine tenths are seen a single time; around 34% belongs to the top ten. Turning to this clone: Its antigen is undetermined.

Study-level points and caveats: Every T-cell large granular lymphocyte leukemia patient had at least one immunodominant TCR beta clonotype. Differing intervals and regimens complicate linking therapy response to clone burden. All newly emerging clones after therapy were STAT3 wild type.

J gave up 8 bases and V 6 bases, and 15 bases lay outside the gene matches. CDR1 and CDR2 (germline): MNHEY, SMNVEV (reference sequence). This CDR3 has 17 residues. The source of this sequence is a man in his forties or fifties with T-cell large granular lymphocyte leukemia. Some clones in this sample may be carry-over from other donors' samples. Sequenced input: peripheral blood mononuclear cells. The chain uses TRBV27 and TRBJ2-2; 10 positions match TRBD1. CDR3 region: CASSPWARQGAWGELFF. The CDR3 DNA reads as TGTGCCAGCAGCCCCTGGGCTCGACAGGGGGCATGGGGGGAGCTGTTTTTT.